This T cell receptor beta chain comes out of a study of shared clonotypes between healthy human individuals. Study as a whole: Each donor had three CD4 naive, three CD4 memory, two CD8 naive and one CD8 memory plate.

V lost 0 bases to trimming and J lost 5 bases; unmatched junction nucleotides: 9. Germline V gene sequence: CDR1 SGDLS, CDR2 YYNGEE. This CDR3 comprises 18 residues. Donors comprised healthy HIV-negative adults lacking recent acute infections or vaccinations. Every contributor of samples was a Caucasian grown-up residing in Nashville, Tennessee. This table comes from immunoSEQ multiplex PCR, and its TCRdb copy is limited to in-frame clones, with some not included. The sample has 1.4 million to 1.5 million clones; approximately 97% are singletons. The TCR originated in a man aged 30 to 45 in good health. The rearrangement joins TRBV9 to TRBJ2-2; 11 positions agree with TRBD2. Sequencing was done on a sample of naive CD4+ T cells sorted from blood. Documented subset: CD45RA+ positively selected. This CDR3 reads CASSVASGTSGPTGELFF. The CDR3 DNA sequence: TGTGCCAGCAGCGTAGCTTCGGGGACTAGCGGACCAACCGGGGAGCTGTTTTTT.